This T cell receptor beta chain was found in a study of sequential checkpoint blockade in melanoma. Here immunoSEQ multiplex PCR was the method, and the copy in TCRdb shows in-frame clones only, minus some. The profile covers over 10,000 clones, with roughly four fifths appearing a single time and approximately 8% taken by the ten largest. Treatment meaning: randomized to nivolumab then ipilimumab (arm A) or the reverse (arm B). No patient had prior DNA-damaging chemotherapy. Live CD3+CD8+ CD19− CD56− cells were sorted from PBMCs. CDR1 LNHDA and CDR2 SQIVND come from the germline V gene (reference sequence). The CDR3 extends over 14 amino acids.

Sequenced material: CD8+ T cells sorted from blood (inferred from file names), taken from a patient given nivolumab and ipilimumab in sequence. The chain joins TRBV19 to TRBJ2-5, with no clear D. The J call may not be correct, given that the DNA end is closer to TRBJ2-7. The receptor's source is a human donor with melanoma. CDR3 residues: CASSPPGLAHEQYF. The CDR3 bases are TGTGCCAGTAGCCCCCCCGGGTTAGCCCACGAGCAGTACTTC.